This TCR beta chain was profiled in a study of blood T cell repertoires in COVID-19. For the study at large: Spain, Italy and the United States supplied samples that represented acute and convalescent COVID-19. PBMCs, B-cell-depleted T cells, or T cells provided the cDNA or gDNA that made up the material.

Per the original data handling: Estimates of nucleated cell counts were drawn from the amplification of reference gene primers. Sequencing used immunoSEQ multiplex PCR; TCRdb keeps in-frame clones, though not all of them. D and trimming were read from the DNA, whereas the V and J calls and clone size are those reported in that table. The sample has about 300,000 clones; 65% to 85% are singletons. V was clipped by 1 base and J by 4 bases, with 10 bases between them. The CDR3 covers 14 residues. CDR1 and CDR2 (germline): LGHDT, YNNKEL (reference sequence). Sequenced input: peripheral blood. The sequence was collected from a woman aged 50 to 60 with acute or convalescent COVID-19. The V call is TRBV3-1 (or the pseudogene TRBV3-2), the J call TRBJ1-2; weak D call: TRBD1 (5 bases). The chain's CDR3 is CASSQGGGAYGYTF. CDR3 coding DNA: TGTGCCAGCAGCCAAGGCGGAGGGGCCTATGGCTACACCTTC.